This TCR beta chain derives from a study of OX40 agonist ivuxolimab in advanced cancers. For the wider study: Ivuxolimab was an agonistic, fully human IgG2 monoclonal antibody directed against OX40 (CD134), a costimulatory receptor. Intravenous ivuxolimab was administered to patients every 2 weeks at six dose levels: 0.01, 0.1, 0.3, 1.5, 3 and 10 mg/kg. Among the approximately 54 dose-escalation patients, some 20 had hepatocellular carcinoma, some 15 melanoma, 9 renal cell carcinoma and 9 head and neck cancer. In the dose-escalation cohort, roughly 80% of patients were male, and the mean age was approximately 60 years, with a range of about 20 to 79. Patients were allowed to have had prior anti-PD-1, anti-PD-L1 or anti-CTLA-4 therapy, and around 40% of the dose-escalation patients had previously received checkpoint inhibitors. Partial responses occurred in three dose-escalation patients: two with cutaneous melanoma and one with hepatocellular carcinoma. Peripheral TCRbeta sequencing was intended to test whether TCR sequence diversity was altered and clonal T-cell expansion was caused by ivuxolimab. The monotherapy dose-escalation portion (N ≈ 52 patients) of the phase I ivuxolimab trial is reported in the paper.

Summary of the overall study and its limitations: Partial responders in the 0.1-3.0 mg/kg groups had among the lowest normalized peripheral clonal expansion, especially among CD8+ T cells. At doses of 0.1 to 3.0 mg/kg, clonal expansion of both CD4+ and CD8+ blood T cells was observed from baseline to week 6. Low levels of normalized T-cell clonal expansion were also shown by some nonresponding patients. After ivuxolimab, expanded clones were on average more numerous among CD8+ T cells than among CD4+ T cells. The antigen specificity of the peripheral T cells that underwent clonal expansion was not determined.

As for this clone: Its antigen is still unknown. Base qualities are not at hand, and no much larger clone is one base apart.

Spanning cysteine to phenylalanine, the CDR3 consists of 15 amino acids. The CDR3 DNA has 45 bases and is translated from base 1. V and J lose 0 bases and 9 bases, and a span of 15 bases separates them. CDR1 SGHNT and CDR2 YENEEA are derived from the germline V gene. To sequence the TCRbeta CDR3 region, genomic DNA was isolated from the sorted cells. TCRbeta CDR3 regions were sequenced using the immunoSEQ Assay. The source is immuneACCESS, and TCRdb retained only in-frame sequences with V and J called. Part of the clones is not carried over; for the studies checked, unresolved V genes explain less than half of this, and the remainder is unexplained. The sample yields approximately 79,000 clones; about 85% were counted once. In total, the top ten clones hold around 2.9% of the sample. Patients with a history of autoimmune disease or receiving systemic immunosuppression were excluded from the trial. Peripheral blood for TCR sequencing was collected from all dose cohorts at baseline, on cycle 4 day 1, and on cycle 7 day 1. Samples were obtained from an open-label, multicenter, first-in-human phase I dose-escalation trial of ivuxolimab. The trial enrolled adults with locally advanced or metastatic head and neck squamous cell, hepatocellular, melanoma or renal cell carcinoma. Before TCR sequencing, CD4+ T cells and CD8+ T cells were sorted from peripheral blood as separate populations.

This chain is built from TRBV11-3 and TRBJ2-1; TRBD1 is a weak D gene call, 6 bases matching. The TCR comes from an adult with an advanced solid tumor such as melanoma, head and neck, liver or kidney cancer. The source material was CD4+ or CD8+ T cells sorted from blood, sampled in a trial of the OX40 agonist ivuxolimab. The CDR3 protein: CASSLEAGESSEQFF. The DNA sequence reads TGTGCCAGCAGCTTAGAGGCAGGGGAAAGCAGTGAGCAGTTCTTC.